This T cell receptor beta chain was captured in a study of monozygotic twins with cystic fibrosis. Per the germline V gene, CDR1 is LNHDA and CDR2 is SQIVND (reference sequence). This CDR3 spans 12 amino acids. V was clipped by 5 bases and J by 9 bases, with 11 bases between them. This clone was detected only a few times. The antigen remains undetermined. Whole-study findings and limits: Co-twins had the most similar V usage for 13 of 16 pairs, J for 8. Unrelated CF individuals shared fewer identical clonotypes than monozygotic CF twins.

This table comes from immunoSEQ multiplex PCR, and its TCRdb copy is limited to in-frame clones, with some not included. The sample has more than 9,500 clones; 85% are singletons. Sequenced input: blood. The origin of this receptor is a young man with cystic fibrosis. This chain links TRBV19 with TRBJ1-5; D ambiguous. The DNA of the CDR3 is TGTGCCAGTAGTCCCACCTTAGGGCCCCAGCATTTT. Amino acid sequence: CASSPTLGPQHF.